The entry below describes one T cell receptor beta chain. Its specificity is unknown. As TCR cDNA was made by 5'RACE template switching, a universal primer site and UMIs were added. TCRdb independently ran MiXCR on the 5' RACE reads; one entry per CDR3 protein. The repertoire holds fewer than 650,000 distinct CDR3 sequences, 21% seen once, with roughly a sixth in the top ten. The source of the sample is a study of T cells after yellow fever vaccination. Study findings and constraints: After the booster, roughly 96% of CD4 and 75% to 90% of CD8 primary-response clones were re-detected.

The CDR3 is made up of 11 amino acids. V lost 7 bases and J 8 bases, leaving 8 bases between the germline ends. This TCR was sampled from a man between 18 and 29 years old who received the YFV17D yellow fever vaccine. The genes are TRBV12-3 or TRBV12-4 and TRBJ2-2; D gene ambiguous. The material was PBMCs, obtained less than 25 days after the first yellow fever vaccination. This CDR3 reads CASKSPGELFF. The CDR3 region has the DNA TGTGCCAGCAAGAGTCCAGGGGAGCTGTTTTTT.